This T cell receptor (beta chain) emerged from a study of blood T cell repertoires in COVID-19. Study-level information: Sites in the United States, Italy and Spain provided acute and convalescent COVID-19 samples. Nucleic acid was either cDNA or gDNA, and it came from T cells, B-cell-depleted T cells, or PBMCs.

Per the original methods: Estimated nucleated cell counts came from reference gene primer amplification. Only in-frame clones appear in the TCRdb table, and some are missing; sequencing was by immunoSEQ multiplex PCR. D and trimming come from the DNA, and the V and J calls and clone size come from that table. This table holds roughly 29,000 clones, more than 80% found once. The germline V gene has CDR1 LNHDA and CDR2 SQIVND (reference sequence). The CDR3 extends over 12 amino acids. V lost 4 bases to trimming and J lost 6 bases, with 4 bases between them. The sample consisted of peripheral blood. The receptor comes from a human donor in a cohort sampled during active COVID-19. This chain links TRBV19 with TRBJ1-6; D is unresolved. CDR3 loop: CASSSRNSPLHF. In DNA form, the CDR3 reads TGTGCCAGTAGTAGTCGTAATTCACCCCTCCACTTT.